Presented here are 8 T cell receptor beta chains from one specimen sequenced in a study of shared clonotypes between healthy human individuals. Produced via immunoSEQ multiplex PCR; TCRdb's table is partial and in-frame only. Of about 470,000 clones in the sample, more than 75% were seen once. What was sequenced was PBMCs. Source of these receptors: a middle-aged woman in good health. Some clones in this sample may be carry-over from other donors' samples.

This chain joins TRBV11-2 and TRBJ2-2, with D hard to call. The V end lost 8 bases, the J end lost 6 bases, and 13 bases lay between the germline ends. The CDR3 totals 13 residues. From germline, CDR1 is SGHAT and CDR2 FQNNGV. For the CDR3, the DNA is TGTGCCAGCTCTATATTGGTTGCCGGGGAGCTGTTTTTT. Amino acid sequence: CASSILVAGELFF.

The chain carries TRBV7-2 and TRBJ1-5; no clear D gene. Trimming shortened V by 1 base and J by 3 bases, and 7 bases separated the two germline ends. This CDR3 spans 14 amino acids. The germline CDR1 and CDR2 sequences are SGHTA and FQGNSA. CDR3 in amino acids: CASSLGRNNQPQHF. CDR3 nucleotides: TGTGCCAGCAGCTTAGGACGGAACAATCAGCCCCAGCATTTT. The variable domain in full, completed from reference TRBV7-2 and TRBJ1-5, reads GAGVSQSPSNKVTEKGKDVELRCDPISGHTALYWYRQSLGQGLEFLIYFQGNSAPDKSGLPSDRFSAERTGGSVSTLTIQRTQQEDSAVYLCASSLGRNNQPQHFGDGTRLSIL.

The chain joins TRBV7-8 to TRBJ2-7; 10 bases are shared with TRBD1. J was trimmed by 7 bases and V by 6 bases; bases with no gene match: 9. Germline assignment: CDR1 SGHVS and CDR2 FQNEAQ. The CDR3 runs to 14 residues. For the CDR3, the DNA is TGTGCCAGCAGACTGGACAGGGGGATGGGGGAGCAGTACTTC. This sequence encodes CASRLDRGMGEQYF. The entire variable domain, with the rest obtained from reference TRBV7-8 and TRBJ2-7, is as follows: GAGVSQSPRYKVAKRGQDVALRCDPISGHVSLFWYQQALGQGPEFLTYFQNEAQLDKSGLPSDRFFAERPEGSVSTLKIQRTQQEDSAVYLCASRLDRGMGEQYFGPGTRLTVT.

The genes are TRBV9 and TRBJ1-4; TRBD1 matches at 7 bases. The junction had 8 bases not matched to a gene; V was cut back by 3 bases and J by 6 bases. CDR1 SGDLS and CDR2 YYNGEE come from the germline V gene. The CDR3 runs to 15 residues. CDR3 residues: CASSALGGSDEKLFF. CDR3 DNA sequence: TGTGCCAGCAGCGCCCTAGGGGGCTCGGATGAAAAACTGTTTTTT.

The chain has TRBV27 and TRBJ1-5; no reliable D call. CDR1 and CDR2 from the germline V gene are MNHEY and SMNVEV (reference sequence). Trimming removed 9 bases at V and 4 bases at J, with 13 bases between. This CDR3 is 13 amino acids long. CDR3 in amino acids: CASDPRSNQPQHF. CDR3 nucleotide sequence: TGTGCCAGTGATCCCCGGTCAAATCAGCCCCAGCATTTT.

The chain employs TRBV19 and TRBJ2-1; D gene unclear. There are 13 residues in the CDR3. Trimming shortened V by 8 bases and J by 6 bases, and 14 bases separated the two germline ends. Germline lookup yields CDR1 LNHDA and CDR2 SQIVND (reference sequence). The CDR3, as DNA: TGTGCCAGTTCCGGCGAGGTGGGCAATGAGCAGTTCTTC. It encodes CASSGEVGNEQFF.

The chain recombines TRBV19 with TRBJ2-4; D uncertain. Germline CDR1 and CDR2: LNHDA and SQIVND (reference sequence). V was pared by 3 bases and J by 1 base, with 13 bases between. CDR3 length: 16 amino acids. The CDR3 reads CASSMWGMGAKNIQYF. CDR3 sequence (DNA): TGTGCCAGTAGTATGTGGGGAATGGGTGCCAAAAACATTCAGTACTTC.

The V and J genes are TRBV29-1 and TRBJ1-3; the D gene is possibly TRBD1 (5 bases). CDR3 length: 13 amino acids. Germline V gives CDR1 SQVTM, CDR2 ANQGSEA. V lost 5 bases and J lost 4, with 12 bases in between. CDR3 amino acids: CSVKTAGGNTIYF. The CDR3 DNA reads TGCAGCGTTAAGACAGCGGGAGGAAACACCATATATTTT.